This T cell receptor (beta chain) appears in the sequencing data of a study of CD8+ T cells in alopecia areata. The germline V gene encodes CDR1 MGHDK and CDR2 SYGVNS. V lost 5 bases and J lost 8, with 12 bases in between. This CDR3 is 12 amino acids long. After isolation, RNA underwent reverse transcription to generate cDNA as the sequencing template. Profiled with immunoSEQ multiplex PCR; TCRdb holds only in-frame clones, not every one. This sample has under 35,000 clones, with about 83% found just once. This rearrangement joins TRBV25-1 to TRBJ1-1; no definite D call. The receptor was isolated from a human donor with alopecia areata. The sequencing sample was made of NKG2D-low CD8+ T cells sorted from blood. DNA for the CDR3: TGTGCCAGCAGTCAAGACATCACCGAAGCTTTCTTT. It yields the protein CASSQDITEAFF.